Here is one TCR beta chain with its context. Its antigen is unknown. Germline CDR1 and CDR2: SGHTA and FQGTGA. The CDR3 is made up of 13 amino acids. V lost 5 bases to trimming and J lost 0 bases, with 7 bases between them. The sample is drawn from a study of cytomegalovirus exposure and HLA in healthy donors. The PCR had 60 Vbeta and 13 Jbeta primers. Produced via immunoSEQ multiplex PCR; TCRdb's table is partial and in-frame only. The sample consists of roughly 150,000 clones, 70% to 80% of them appearing once. Findings of the study overall: HLA alleles showed associations with around 15,000 TCR beta sequences in a later analysis, at a 0.05 false discovery rate. A later analysis reported that several of the most significant clusters appeared to be linked to common viral pathogens, among them Epstein-Barr virus. Cytomegalovirus association was listed for 150 to 200 TCR beta chains. In presence/absence analyses, roughly uniform sequencing depth across donors was assumed.

The clonotype was recovered from a woman aged 40 to 50 in good health and CMV-seronegative. Sequenced: PBMCs. The V gene is TRBV7-3, the J gene TRBJ1-1; no clear D. This CDR3 reads CASSPHMNTEAFF. The CDR3 bases are TGTGCCAGCAGCCCACACATGAACACTGAAGCTTTCTTT. Using reference TRBV7-3 and TRBJ1-1 for the parts outside the CDR3, the full variable domain is GAGVSQTPSNKVTEKGKYVELRCDPISGHTALYWYRQSLGQGPEFLIYFQGTGAADDSGLPNDRFFAVRPEGSVSTLKIQRTERGDSAVYLCASSPHMNTEAFFGQGTRLTVV.